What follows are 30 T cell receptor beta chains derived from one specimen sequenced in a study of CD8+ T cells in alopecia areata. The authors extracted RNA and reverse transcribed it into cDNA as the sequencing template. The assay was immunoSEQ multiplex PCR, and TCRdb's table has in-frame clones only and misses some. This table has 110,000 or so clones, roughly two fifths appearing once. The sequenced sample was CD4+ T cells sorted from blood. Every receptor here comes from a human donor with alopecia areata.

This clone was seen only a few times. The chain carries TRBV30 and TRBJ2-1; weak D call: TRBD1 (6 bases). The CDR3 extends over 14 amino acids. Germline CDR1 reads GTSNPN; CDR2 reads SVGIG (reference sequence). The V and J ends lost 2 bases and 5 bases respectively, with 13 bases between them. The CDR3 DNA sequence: TGTGCCTGGAGTCCACGGGACATTCACAATGAGCAGTTCTTC. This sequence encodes CAWSPRDIHNEQFF.

For the CDR3, the DNA is TGTGCCTGGAGTGTAAAGGGGAGGGGAAGAGAGACCCAGTACTTC. Translated, it gives CAWSVKGRGRETQYF. The chain is built from TRBV30 and TRBJ2-5; 7 nucleotides agree with TRBD2. The CDR3 covers 15 residues. Germline-derived CDR1 and CDR2 are GTSNPN and SVGIG (reference sequence). Unmatched junction bases numbered 8, after V lost 0 bases and J lost 4 bases.

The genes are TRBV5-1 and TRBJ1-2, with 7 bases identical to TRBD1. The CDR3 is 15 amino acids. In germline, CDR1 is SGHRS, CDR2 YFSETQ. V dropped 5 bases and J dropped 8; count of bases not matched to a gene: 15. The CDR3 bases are TGCGCCAGCAGGACCGGGCGACAGGGAATGATCGGCTACACCTTC. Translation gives CASRTGRQGMIGYTF.

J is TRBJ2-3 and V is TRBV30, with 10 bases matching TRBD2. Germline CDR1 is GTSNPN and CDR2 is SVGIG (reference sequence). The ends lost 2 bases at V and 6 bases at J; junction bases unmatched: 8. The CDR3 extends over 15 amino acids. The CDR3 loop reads CAWSSLGLAADTQYF. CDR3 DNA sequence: TGTGCCTGGAGTTCACTCGGACTAGCGGCTGATACGCAGTATTTT.

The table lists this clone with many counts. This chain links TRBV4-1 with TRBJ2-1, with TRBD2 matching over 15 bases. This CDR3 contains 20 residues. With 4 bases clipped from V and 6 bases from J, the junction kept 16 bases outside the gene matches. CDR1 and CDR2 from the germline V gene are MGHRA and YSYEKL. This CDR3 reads CASSPIGLAGGPSGFNEQFF. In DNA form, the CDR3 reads TGCGCCAGCAGCCCCATAGGACTAGCGGGAGGGCCCTCTGGGTTCAATGAGCAGTTCTTC.

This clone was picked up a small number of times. The CDR3 here is CASSDITDTQYF. The CDR3 DNA sequence: TGTGCCAGCAGTGACATCACAGATACGCAGTATTTT. The chain couples TRBV2 to TRBJ2-3; D is ambiguous. V was cut by 3 bases and J by 2 bases, with 3 bases left in between. CDR3 size: 12 residues. Germline V gene data show CDR1 as SNHLY and CDR2 as FYNNEI.

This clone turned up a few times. The chain's CDR3 is CSAEGGQGYYEQYF. The CDR3 DNA is TGCAGCGCCGAGGGGGGACAGGGGTACTACGAGCAGTACTTC. The rearrangement links TRBV29-1 to TRBJ2-7; 10 positions agree with TRBD1. The CDR3 length is 14 residues. Germline lookup yields CDR1 SQVTM and CDR2 ANQGSEA. Unmatched junction bases numbered 9, after V lost 7 bases and J lost 3 bases.

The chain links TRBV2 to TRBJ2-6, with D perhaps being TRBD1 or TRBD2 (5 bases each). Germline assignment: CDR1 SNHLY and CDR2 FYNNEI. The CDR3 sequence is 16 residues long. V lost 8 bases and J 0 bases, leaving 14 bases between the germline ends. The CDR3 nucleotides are TGTGCCAGCCACCGGGGCAGCAGCTCTGGGGCCAACGTCCTGACTTTC. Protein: CASHRGSSSGANVLTF.

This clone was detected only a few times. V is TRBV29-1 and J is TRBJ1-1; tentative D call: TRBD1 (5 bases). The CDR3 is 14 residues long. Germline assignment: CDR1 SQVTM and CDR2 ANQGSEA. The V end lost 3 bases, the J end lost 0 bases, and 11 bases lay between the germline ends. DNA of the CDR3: TGCAGCGTTGAGGGACTGTACATGAACACTGAAGCTTTCTTT. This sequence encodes CSVEGLYMNTEAFF.

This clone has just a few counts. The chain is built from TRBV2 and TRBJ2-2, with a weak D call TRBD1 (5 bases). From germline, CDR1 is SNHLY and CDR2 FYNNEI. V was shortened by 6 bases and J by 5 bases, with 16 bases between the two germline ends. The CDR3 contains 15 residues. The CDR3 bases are TGTGCCAGCAGCCCCCGTATGACAGAAACCGGGGAGCTGTTTTTT. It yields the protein CASSPRMTETGELFF.

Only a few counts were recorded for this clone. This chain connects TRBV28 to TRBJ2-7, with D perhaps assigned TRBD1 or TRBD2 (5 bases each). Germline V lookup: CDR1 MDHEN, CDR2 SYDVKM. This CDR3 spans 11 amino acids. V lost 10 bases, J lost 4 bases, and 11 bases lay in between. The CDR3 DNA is TGTGCCACCGGGACGTTATACGAGCAGTACTTC. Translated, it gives CATGTLYEQYF. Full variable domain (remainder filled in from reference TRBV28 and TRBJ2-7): DVKVTQSSRYLVKRTGEKVFLECVQDMDHENMFWYRQDPGLGLRLIYFSYDVKMKEKGDIPEGYSVSREKKERFSLILESASTNQTSMYLCATGTLYEQYFGPGTRLTVT.

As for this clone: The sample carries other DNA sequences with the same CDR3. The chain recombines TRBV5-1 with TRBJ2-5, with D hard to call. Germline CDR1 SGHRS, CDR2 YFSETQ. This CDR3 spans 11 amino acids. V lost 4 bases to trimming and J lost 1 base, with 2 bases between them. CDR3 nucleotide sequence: TGCGCCAGCAGCCTCCAAGAGACCCAGTACTTC. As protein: CASSLQETQYF. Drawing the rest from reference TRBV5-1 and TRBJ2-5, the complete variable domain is KAGVTQTPRYLIKTRGQQVTLSCSPISGHRSVSWYQQTPGQGLQFLFEYFSETQRNKGNFPGRFSGRQFSNSRSEMNVSTLELGDSALYLCASSLQETQYFGPGTRLLVL.

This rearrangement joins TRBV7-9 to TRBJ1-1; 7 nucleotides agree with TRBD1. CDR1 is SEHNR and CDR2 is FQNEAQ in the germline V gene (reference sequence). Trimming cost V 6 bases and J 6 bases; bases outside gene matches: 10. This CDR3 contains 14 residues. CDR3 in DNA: TGTGCCAGCAGTCTACTACAGGGGATCTCTGAAGCTTTCTTT. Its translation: CASSLLQGISEAFF.

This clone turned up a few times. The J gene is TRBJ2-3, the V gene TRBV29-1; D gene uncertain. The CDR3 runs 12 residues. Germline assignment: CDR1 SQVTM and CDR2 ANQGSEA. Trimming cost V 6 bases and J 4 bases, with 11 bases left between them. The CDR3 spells CSVGLGADTQYF. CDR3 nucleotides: TGCAGCGTGGGCCTAGGAGCAGATACGCAGTATTTT.

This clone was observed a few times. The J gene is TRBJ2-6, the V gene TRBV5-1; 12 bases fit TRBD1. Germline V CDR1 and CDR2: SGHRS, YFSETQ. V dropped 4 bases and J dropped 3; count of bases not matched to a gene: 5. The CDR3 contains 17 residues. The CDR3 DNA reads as TGCGCCAGCAGCCCGGGACAGGGGGCGGTTGGGGCCAACGTCCTGACTTTC. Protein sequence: CASSPGQGAVGANVLTF.

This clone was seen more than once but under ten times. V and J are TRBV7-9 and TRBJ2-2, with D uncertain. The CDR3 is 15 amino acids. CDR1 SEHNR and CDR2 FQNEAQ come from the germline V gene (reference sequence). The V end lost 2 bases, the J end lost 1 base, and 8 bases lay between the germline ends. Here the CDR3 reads CASSLMQLNTGELFF. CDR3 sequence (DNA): TGTGCCAGCAGCTTAATGCAGTTGAACACCGGGGAGCTGTTTTTT.

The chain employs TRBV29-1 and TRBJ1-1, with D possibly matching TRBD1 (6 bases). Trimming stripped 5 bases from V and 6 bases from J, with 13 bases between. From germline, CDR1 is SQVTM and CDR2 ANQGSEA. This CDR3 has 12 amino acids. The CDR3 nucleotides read TGCAGCGTTAAACCAGGGGTTGCTGAAGCTTTCTTT. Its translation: CSVKPGVAEAFF.

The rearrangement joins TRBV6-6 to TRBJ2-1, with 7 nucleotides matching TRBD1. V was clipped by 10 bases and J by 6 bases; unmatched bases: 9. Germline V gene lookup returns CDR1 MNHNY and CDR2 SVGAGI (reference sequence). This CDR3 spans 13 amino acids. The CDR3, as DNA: TGTGCCACCCACCGGGACAGTCTCAATGAGCAGTTCTTC. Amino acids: CATHRDSLNEQFF.

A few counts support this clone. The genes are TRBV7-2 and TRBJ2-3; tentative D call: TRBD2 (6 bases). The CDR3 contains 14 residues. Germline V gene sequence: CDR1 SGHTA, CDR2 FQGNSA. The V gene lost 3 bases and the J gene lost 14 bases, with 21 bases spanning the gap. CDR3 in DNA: TGTGCCAGCAGCTTCCGGGACTCGGTGGTTAGGCCGTATTTT. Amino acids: CASSFRDSVVRPYF.

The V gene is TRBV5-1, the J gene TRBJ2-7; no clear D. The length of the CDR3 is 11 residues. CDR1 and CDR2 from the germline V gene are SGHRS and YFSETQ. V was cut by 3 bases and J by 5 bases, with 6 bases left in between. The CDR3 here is CASSYADEQYF. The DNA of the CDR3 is TGCGCCAGCAGCTACGCCGACGAGCAGTACTTC.

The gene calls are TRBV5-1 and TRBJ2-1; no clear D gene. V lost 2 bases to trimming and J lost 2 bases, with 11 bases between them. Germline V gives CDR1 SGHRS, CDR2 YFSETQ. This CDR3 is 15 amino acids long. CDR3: CASSLVSGTYNEQFF. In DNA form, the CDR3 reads TGCGCCAGCAGCTTAGTGTCTGGAACCTACAATGAGCAGTTCTTC.

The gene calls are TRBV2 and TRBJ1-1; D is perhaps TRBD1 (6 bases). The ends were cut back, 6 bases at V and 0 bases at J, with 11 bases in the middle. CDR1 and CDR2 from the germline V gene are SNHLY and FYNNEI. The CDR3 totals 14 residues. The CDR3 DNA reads TGTGCCAGCAGCGTACAGGGCGTGAACACTGAAGCTTTCTTT. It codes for CASSVQGVNTEAFF. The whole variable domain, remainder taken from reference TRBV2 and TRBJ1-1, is EPEVTQTPSHQVTQMGQEVILRCVPISNHLYFYWYRQILGQKVEFLVSFYNNEISEKSEIFDDQFSVERPDGSNFTLKIRSTKLEDSAMYFCASSVQGVNTEAFFGQGTRLTVV.

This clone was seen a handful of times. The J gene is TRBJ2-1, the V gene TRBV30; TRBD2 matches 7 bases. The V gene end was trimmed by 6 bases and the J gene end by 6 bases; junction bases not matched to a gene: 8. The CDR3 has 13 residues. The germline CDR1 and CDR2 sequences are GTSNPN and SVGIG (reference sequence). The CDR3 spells CACNPGLLNEQFF. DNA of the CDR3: TGTGCCTGCAACCCGGGACTACTCAATGAGCAGTTCTTC.

CDR3 bases: TGTGCCAGCAGCGCCGGGGACAGATCCTACGAGCAGTACTTC. It encodes CASSAGDRSYEQYF. The chain couples TRBV9 to TRBJ2-7; 7 positions match TRBD1. The V gene end was trimmed by 3 bases and the J gene end by 1 base; junction bases not matched to a gene: 4. This CDR3 comprises 14 residues. Germline-derived CDR1 and CDR2 are SGDLS and YYNGEE.

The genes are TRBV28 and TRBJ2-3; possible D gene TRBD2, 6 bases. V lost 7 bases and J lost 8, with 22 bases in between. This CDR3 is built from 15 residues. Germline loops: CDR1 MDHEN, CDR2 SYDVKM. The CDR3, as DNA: TGTGCCAGCACCGGACCGGCGGGGAGTGGAGGTACGCAGTATTTT. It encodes CASTGPAGSGGTQYF.

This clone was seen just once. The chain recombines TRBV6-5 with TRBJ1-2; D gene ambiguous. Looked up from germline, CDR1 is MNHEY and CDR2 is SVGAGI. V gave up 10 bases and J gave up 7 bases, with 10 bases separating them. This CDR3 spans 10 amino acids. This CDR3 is CATRGGGYTF. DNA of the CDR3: TGTGCCACCCGAGGAGGTGGCTACACCTTC.

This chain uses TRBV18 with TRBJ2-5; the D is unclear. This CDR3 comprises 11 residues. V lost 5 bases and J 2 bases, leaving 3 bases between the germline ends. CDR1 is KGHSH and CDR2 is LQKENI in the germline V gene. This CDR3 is CASSSQETQYF. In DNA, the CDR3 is TGTGCCAGCTCATCGCAAGAGACCCAGTACTTC.

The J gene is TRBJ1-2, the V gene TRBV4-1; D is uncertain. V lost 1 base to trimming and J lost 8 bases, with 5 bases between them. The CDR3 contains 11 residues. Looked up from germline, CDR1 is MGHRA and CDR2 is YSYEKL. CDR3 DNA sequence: TGCGCCAGCAGCCAAGCCGGGGGCTACACCTTC. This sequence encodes CASSQAGGYTF.

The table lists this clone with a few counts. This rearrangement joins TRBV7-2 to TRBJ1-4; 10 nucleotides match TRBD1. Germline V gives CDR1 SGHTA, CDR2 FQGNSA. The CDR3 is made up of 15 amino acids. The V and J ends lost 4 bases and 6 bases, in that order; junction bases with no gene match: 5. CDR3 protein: CASSSRQGADEKLFF. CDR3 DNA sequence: TGTGCCAGCAGCTCCCGACAGGGGGCTGATGAAAAACTGTTTTTT.

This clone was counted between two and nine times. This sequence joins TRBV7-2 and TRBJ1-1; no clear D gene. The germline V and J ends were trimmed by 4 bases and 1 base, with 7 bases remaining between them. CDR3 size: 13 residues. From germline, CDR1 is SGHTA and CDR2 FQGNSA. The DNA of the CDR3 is TGTGCCAGCAGCTCGGGAACGAACACTGAAGCTTTCTTT. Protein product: CASSSGTNTEAFF. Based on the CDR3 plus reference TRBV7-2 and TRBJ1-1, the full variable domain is GAGVSQSPSNKVTEKGKDVELRCDPISGHTALYWYRQSLGQGLEFLIYFQGNSAPDKSGLPSDRFSAERTGGSVSTLTIQRTQQEDSAVYLCASSSGTNTEAFFGQGTRLTVV.